This T cell receptor (beta chain) was documented in a study of T-cell memory formation after mild COVID-19 (dated by TCRdb to the early 2020s). With regard to the full study: TCR sequence clusters from the two donors were found to be largely donor specific. In a couple of donors, T-cell clones that expanded and contracted after mild COVID-19 were followed by sequencing TCRalpha and TCRbeta repertoires longitudinally. Two young, previously healthy adult volunteers made up the cohort, one male and one female. General conclusions and limits of the study: Only two mild cases were covered by the study, and larger cohorts that include severe cases with pre-infection samples were considered necessary. Some responding clones were found in pre-infection memory, which suggests that pre-existing cross-reactive memory T cells took part in the SARS-CoV-2 response. Contracting CD4+ clones were found mainly in CM and EM memory subsets, while CD8+ clones were enriched in EMRA. SARS-CoV-2 specificity was not confirmed for the second-wave clones peaking on day 37. Balanced CD4/CD8 phenotypes were observed for clones contracting from day 15 to 85, whereas a bias towards CD4+ was observed for a second wave of clones expanding from day 15 to 37.

Ficoll-Paque density gradient centrifugation was the method used to isolate PBMCs. Data came from an Illumina NovaSeq 6000. Using 5'RACE with constant-segment primers, TCRalpha and TCRbeta cDNA libraries were constructed, with sample barcodes and unique molecular identifiers added in the process. Trizol reagent was used to extract RNA from every sample. Libraries were amplified in two PCR steps, with a second sample barcode and Illumina TruSeq adapters added in the second step. Sequencing of libraries was performed on an Illumina NovaSeq with 2 x 150 bp paired-end reads. The original pipeline was this. With migec v1.2.7, reads were demultiplexed and then collapsed into UMI-guided consensus sequences. Using mixcr v2.1.11, the UMI consensuses were aligned to TRA and TRB V and J templates and assembled into clonotypes. Expanded or contracted clonotypes were those called significant by both edgeR and NoisET, with noise models trained on biological replicates. For edgeR calls, a false discovery rate-adjusted p below 0.01 and a log2 fold-change threshold of 1 were applied. As an exploratory analysis of dynamics, max-normalized trajectories of the 1000 most abundant clonotypes were examined with PCA combined with hierarchical clustering. The CD4 or CD8 phenotype of responding clones was assigned using the separately sequenced CD4+ and CD8+ repertoires. The raw public data were reprocessed by TCRdb itself: fastp quality trimming at Q25, MiXCR clonotype calling, in-frame beta chains only. Merged by CDR3 protein, the rows form single entries marked with the most common genes and DNA. The V and J calls shown here were made by TCRdb, not taken from the authors' results. The sample data list 250,000 to 300,000 distinct CDR3 sequences, and under 8.5% of these were observed just once. In total, the top ten clones hold around a fifth of the sample.

The table lists this clonotype with a few counts. Its antigen is still unknown. Germline and junction disagree at one end, which may indicate a read error. Inclusive of the bounding cysteine and phenylalanine, the CDR3 is 17 residues long. Solely the CDR3 DNA is kept, with 51 bases framed from the first base. The germline V gene sets CDR1 to SGHRS and CDR2 to YFSETQ. Here the chain combines TRBV5-1 and TRBJ2-1, with 10 bases in between that match TRBD2. The source of this sequence is a man younger than 35 who had mild COVID-19 (a few samples of this study predate the infection). The sample titles of this study are shuffled in the database, so cell type and time point are left out; the donor was told from shared clones. Material: PBMCs or a T cell subset sorted from them (not recorded which). The sequenced DNA is TGCGCCAGCAGATTGGGGTTCACTAGCGGGGTGCACAATGAGCAGTTCTTC. Its protein is CASRLGFTSGVHNEQFF.